Included here is one TCR beta chain sequence, with context. TCRdb re-called clones from the PCR reads using MiXCR. The profile shows about 4,200 clones, 30% to 45% of them singletons. This sample is drawn from a study of metastatic and nonmetastatic thyroid tumors. All patients reached thyroid surgery having received no treatment beforehand. Trimming removed 4 bases at V and 2 bases at J, with 9 bases between. The germline V gene encodes CDR1 ENHRY and CDR2 SYGVKD. The CDR3 loop spans 13 amino acids. The receptor comes from a male donor with papillary thyroid cancer or a benign thyroid nodule (not recorded which). Some clones in this sample may be carry-over from other donors' samples. The V and J genes are TRBV10-3 and TRBJ2-7, with D tentatively TRBD1 or TRBD2 (5 bases each). The sample consisted of adjacent normal tissue. The CDR3 is CAISGEGPYEQYF. CDR3 DNA sequence: TGTGCCATCAGTGGTGAGGGGCCCTACGAGCAGTACTTC.